The rows below give T cell receptor beta chains drawn from one sample of a study of T-cell reconstitution after alpha-beta-depleted transplantation in children. TCRdb itself ran the PCR reads through MiXCR, one entry per CDR3 protein. The sample includes nearly 400,000 distinct CDR3 sequences, roughly 22% seen only once; the top ten take 3.8%. The sequencing here drew on PBMCs from the stem cell graft donor, taken from the stem cell graft. All receptors derive from a human donor who donated a stem cell graft to a child with acute myeloid leukemia. The CDR3 runs from the conserved cysteine through the conserved F or W. Fields, in order: J gene, CDR3 length, V gene, D gene, clone size, CDR3 protein, CDR3 DNA. D genes are given only for firm matches. Expanded clones get a size class; other rows say once, few or many, or leave the size out.

j_gene: TRBJ2-1
len: 18
v_gene: TRBV25-1
d_gene: TRBD2
abundance: NA
CDR3aa: CASSDPKRIAGFYNEQFF
CDR3nt: TGTGCCAGCAGTGACCCAAAAAGGATAGCGGGGTTCTACAATGAGCAGTTCTTC

j_gene: TRBJ2-1
len: 15
v_gene: TRBV5-1
d_gene: TRBD2
abundance: few
CDR3aa: CASSLSLAGVNEQFF
CDR3nt: TGCGCCAGCAGCTTAAGTCTAGCGGGAGTCAATGAGCAGTTCTTC

j_gene: TRBJ2-3
len: 14
v_gene: TRBV7-2
d_gene: NA
abundance: few
CDR3aa: CASSLARESDTQYF
CDR3nt: TGTGCCAGCAGCTTAGCCAGGGAATCAGATACGCAGTATTTT

j_gene: TRBJ2-3
len: 14
v_gene: TRBV7-9
d_gene: NA
abundance: few
CDR3aa: CASSPGAGTDTQYF
CDR3nt: TGTGCCAGCAGCCCGGGGGCGGGGACAGATACGCAGTATTTT

j_gene: TRBJ2-1
len: 17
v_gene: TRBV5-1
d_gene: TRBD2
abundance: few
CDR3aa: CASSLDPSGRAYNEQFF
CDR3nt: TGCGCCAGCAGCTTGGATCCTAGCGGGAGAGCCTACAATGAGCAGTTCTTC

j_gene: TRBJ2-2
len: 15
v_gene: TRBV11-2
d_gene: NA
abundance: few
CDR3aa: CASSLGSPNTGELFF
CDR3nt: TGTGCCAGCAGCTTAGGGAGCCCCAACACCGGGGAGCTGTTTTTT

j_gene: TRBJ2-2
len: 15
v_gene: TRBV5-1
d_gene: NA
abundance: NA
CDR3aa: CASSLRRGDTGELFF
CDR3nt: TGCGCCAGCAGCTTGCGCAGGGGCGACACCGGGGAGCTGTTTTTT

j_gene: TRBJ2-5
len: 14
v_gene: TRBV11-1
d_gene: NA
abundance: NA
CDR3aa: CASSRESFQETQYF
CDR3nt: TGTGCCAGCAGCCGCGAGAGTTTCCAAGAGACCCAGTACTTC

j_gene: TRBJ2-1
len: 14
v_gene: TRBV20-1
d_gene: TRBD2
abundance: many
CDR3aa: CSARPGRANNEQFF
CDR3nt: TGCAGTGCTAGGCCGGGGAGGGCCAACAATGAGCAGTTCTTC

j_gene: TRBJ2-3
len: 14
v_gene: TRBV12-3/TRBV12-4
d_gene: NA
abundance: NA
CDR3aa: CASSFSGESDTQYF
CDR3nt: TGTGCCAGCAGTTTTTCTGGGGAATCAGATACGCAGTATTTT

j_gene: TRBJ2-2
len: 14
v_gene: TRBV12-3/TRBV12-4
d_gene: NA
abundance: many
CDR3aa: CASSFPPSTGELFF
CDR3nt: TGTGCCAGCAGTTTCCCCCCAAGCACCGGGGAGCTGTTTTTT

j_gene: TRBJ2-1
len: 20
v_gene: TRBV20-1
d_gene: TRBD2
abundance: few
CDR3aa: CSARADLGLAGGGSYNEQFF
CDR3nt: TGCAGTGCTAGAGCGGATCTCGGACTAGCGGGAGGGGGCTCCTACAATGAGCAGTTCTTC

j_gene: TRBJ1-2
len: 14
v_gene: TRBV5-6
d_gene: TRBD1
abundance: few
CDR3aa: CASSRDRGLNGYTF
CDR3nt: TGTGCCAGCAGTAGGGACAGGGGATTAAATGGCTACACCTTC

j_gene: TRBJ2-2
len: 14
v_gene: TRBV6-1
d_gene: NA
abundance: few
CDR3aa: CASSADRSNGELFF
CDR3nt: TGTGCCAGCAGTGCCGACAGGAGTAATGGGGAGCTGTTTTTT

j_gene: TRBJ2-7
len: 15
v_gene: TRBV5-1
d_gene: TRBD2
abundance: few
CDR3aa: CASSLASGHSYEQYF
CDR3nt: TGCGCCAGCAGCTTGGCTAGCGGGCACTCCTACGAGCAGTACTTC

j_gene: TRBJ2-7
len: 16
v_gene: TRBV5-1
d_gene: TRBD2
abundance: many
CDR3aa: CASSSRRLAGDDEQYF
CDR3nt: TGCGCCAGCAGCTCAAGGAGACTAGCGGGAGACGACGAGCAGTACTTC

j_gene: TRBJ2-7
len: 14
v_gene: TRBV7-6
d_gene: NA
abundance: NA
CDR3aa: CASSLAGSIYEQYF
CDR3nt: TGTGCCAGCAGCTTAGCGGGGAGTATCTACGAGCAGTACTTC

j_gene: TRBJ1-6
len: 17
v_gene: TRBV12-3/TRBV12-4
d_gene: NA
abundance: few
CDR3aa: CASSTSNRGAYNSPLHF
CDR3nt: TGTGCCAGCAGTACCAGCAATAGGGGGGCCTATAATTCACCCCTCCACTTT

j_gene: TRBJ2-7
len: 17
v_gene: TRBV11-2
d_gene: NA
abundance: many
CDR3aa: CASSFQGASGITYEQYF
CDR3nt: TGTGCCAGCAGCTTTCAGGGGGCTAGCGGGATCACCTACGAGCAGTACTTC

j_gene: TRBJ2-1
len: 14
v_gene: TRBV12-3/TRBV12-4
d_gene: TRBD2
abundance: NA
CDR3aa: CASSFPSGRTEQFF
CDR3nt: TGTGCCAGCAGTTTCCCTAGCGGGAGGACCGAGCAGTTCTTC

j_gene: TRBJ2-1
len: 16
v_gene: TRBV9
d_gene: NA
abundance: few
CDR3aa: CASSVGAWEKANEQFF
CDR3nt: TGTGCCAGCAGCGTAGGGGCGTGGGAGAAGGCGAATGAGCAGTTCTTC

j_gene: TRBJ2-3
len: 15
v_gene: TRBV5-1
d_gene: NA
abundance: NA
CDR3aa: CASVTWDWLTDTQYF
CDR3nt: TGCGCCAGCGTGACCTGGGACTGGCTAACAGATACGCAGTATTTT

j_gene: TRBJ2-1
len: 14
v_gene: TRBV7-2
d_gene: NA
abundance: NA
CDR3aa: CASSLARVGNEQFF
CDR3nt: TGTGCCAGCAGCCTGGCACGGGTAGGGAATGAGCAGTTCTTC

j_gene: TRBJ2-5
len: 16
v_gene: TRBV7-3
d_gene: NA
abundance: NA
CDR3aa: CASSFSGRKGWETQYF
CDR3nt: TGTGCCAGCAGCTTTTCAGGCAGGAAGGGCTGGGAGACCCAGTACTTC

j_gene: TRBJ2-5
len: 15
v_gene: TRBV28
d_gene: TRBD2
abundance: NA
CDR3aa: CASSTSGRFQETQYF
CDR3nt: TGTGCCAGCAGCACTAGCGGGAGGTTCCAAGAGACCCAGTACTTC

j_gene: TRBJ1-1
len: 12
v_gene: TRBV29-1
d_gene: NA
abundance: many
CDR3aa: CSAGWEGAEAFF
CDR3nt: TGCAGCGCCGGGTGGGAGGGAGCTGAAGCTTTCTTT

j_gene: TRBJ1-2
len: 12
v_gene: TRBV6-5
d_gene: NA
abundance: many
CDR3aa: CASSPQGLWYTF
CDR3nt: TGTGCCAGCAGTCCTCAGGGTTTGTGGTACACCTTC

j_gene: TRBJ1-2
len: 14
v_gene: TRBV5-6
d_gene: NA
abundance: few
CDR3aa: CASSLSEFLYGYTF
CDR3nt: TGTGCCAGCAGCTTGTCGGAGTTTCTATATGGCTACACCTTC

j_gene: TRBJ2-3
len: 15
v_gene: TRBV5-6
d_gene: TRBD2
abundance: once
CDR3aa: CASSLETSGTDTQYF
CDR3nt: TGTGCCAGCAGCTTGGAGACTAGCGGCACAGATACGCAGTATTTT

j_gene: TRBJ2-3
len: 14
v_gene: TRBV29-1
d_gene: NA
abundance: few
CDR3aa: CSGDSRPSTDTQYF
CDR3nt: TGCAGCGGTGACAGCCGCCCTAGCACAGATACGCAGTATTTT

j_gene: TRBJ2-7
len: 14
v_gene: TRBV12-3/TRBV12-4
d_gene: NA
abundance: many
CDR3aa: CASSLRDGAYEQYF
CDR3nt: TGTGCCAGCAGTTTAAGGGACGGAGCCTACGAGCAGTACTTC

j_gene: TRBJ1-1
len: 16
v_gene: TRBV7-2
d_gene: TRBD1
abundance: NA
CDR3aa: CASSLTGQMLNTEAFF
CDR3nt: TGTGCCAGCAGCTTAACGGGACAGATGTTGAACACTGAAGCTTTCTTT

j_gene: TRBJ2-1
len: 12
v_gene: TRBV12-3/TRBV12-4
d_gene: NA
abundance: NA
CDR3aa: CASSTDSNEQFF
CDR3nt: TGTGCCAGCAGTACGGACTCGAATGAGCAGTTCTTC

j_gene: TRBJ2-3
len: 16
v_gene: TRBV5-1
d_gene: TRBD2
abundance: NA
CDR3aa: CASSRLAGGPADTQYF
CDR3nt: TGCGCCAGCAGTAGACTAGCGGGAGGGCCAGCAGATACGCAGTATTTT

j_gene: TRBJ2-7
len: 15
v_gene: TRBV20-1
d_gene: TRBD2
abundance: many
CDR3aa: CSARDRISGKREQYF
CDR3nt: TGCAGTGCTAGAGATCGAATTAGCGGGAAACGGGAGCAGTACTTC

j_gene: TRBJ2-1
len: 14
v_gene: TRBV5-1
d_gene: NA
abundance: few
CDR3aa: CASKADVSYNEQFF
CDR3nt: TGCGCCAGCAAGGCGGACGTTTCCTACAATGAGCAGTTCTTC

j_gene: TRBJ2-7
len: 17
v_gene: TRBV20-1
d_gene: TRBD2
abundance: NA
CDR3aa: CCARDYQREGAADEQYF
CDR3nt: TGCTGTGCTAGAGATTATCAGCGGGAGGGGGCAGCGGACGAGCAGTACTTC

j_gene: TRBJ2-7
len: 14
v_gene: TRBV7-3
d_gene: NA
abundance: few
CDR3aa: CASSRDPVIGEQYF
CDR3nt: TGTGCCAGCAGCAGGGATCCGGTCATCGGCGAGCAGTACTTC

j_gene: TRBJ2-2
len: 17
v_gene: TRBV20-1
d_gene: TRBD2
abundance: many
CDR3aa: CSAAGTSGRVNTGELFF
CDR3nt: TGCAGTGCTGCCGGGACTAGCGGGAGGGTGAACACCGGGGAGCTGTTTTTT

j_gene: TRBJ1-2
len: 16
v_gene: TRBV9
d_gene: NA
abundance: NA
CDR3aa: CASSVSSGVWNYGYTF
CDR3nt: TGTGCCAGCAGCGTCTCTTCTGGGGTATGGAACTATGGCTACACCTTC

j_gene: TRBJ2-7
len: 16
v_gene: TRBV5-1
d_gene: NA
abundance: NA
CDR3aa: CASSLAGGKGSYEQYF
CDR3nt: TGCGCCAGCAGCTTGGCAGGCGGGAAGGGATCCTACGAGCAGTACTTC

j_gene: TRBJ2-7
len: 13
v_gene: TRBV20-1
d_gene: TRBD2
abundance: NA
CDR3aa: CSAVAGVKYEQYF
CDR3nt: TGCAGTGCTGTAGCGGGAGTTAAGTACGAGCAGTACTTC

j_gene: TRBJ2-1
len: 17
v_gene: TRBV5-1
d_gene: TRBD2
abundance: many
CDR3aa: CASSLNPTSGRTYEQFF
CDR3nt: TGCGCCAGCAGCCTCAACCCAACTAGCGGGAGAACGTATGAGCAGTTCTTC

j_gene: TRBJ2-1
len: 13
v_gene: TRBV15
d_gene: NA
abundance: few
CDR3aa: CATSRDMRGEQFF
CDR3nt: TGTGCCACCAGCAGAGATATGCGAGGTGAGCAGTTCTTC

j_gene: TRBJ2-7
len: 12
v_gene: TRBV10-3
d_gene: NA
abundance: many
CDR3aa: CATEGGYHEQYF
CDR3nt: TGTGCCACCGAAGGGGGGTACCACGAGCAGTACTTC

j_gene: TRBJ2-5
len: 14
v_gene: TRBV30
d_gene: TRBD1
abundance: once
CDR3aa: CAWNLGTAQETQYF
CDR3nt: TGTGCCTGGAACCTCGGGACAGCACAAGAGACCCAGTACTTC

j_gene: TRBJ2-7
len: 12
v_gene: TRBV29-1
d_gene: TRBD1
abundance: few
CDR3aa: CSGGQGLYEQYF
CDR3nt: TGCAGCGGGGGACAGGGATTATACGAGCAGTACTTC

j_gene: TRBJ2-5
len: 15
v_gene: TRBV30
d_gene: TRBD1
abundance: NA
CDR3aa: CAWSTGQGTQETQYF
CDR3nt: TGTGCCTGGAGTACGGGACAGGGGACACAAGAGACCCAGTACTTC

j_gene: TRBJ2-1
len: 10
v_gene: TRBV29-1
d_gene: NA
abundance: many
CDR3aa: CSAKTPAPFF
CDR3nt: TGCAGCGCAAAGACCCCGGCTCCTTTCTTC

j_gene: TRBJ1-1
len: 15
v_gene: TRBV7-9
d_gene: TRBD1
abundance: NA
CDR3aa: CASSPRLQGITEAFF
CDR3nt: TGTGCCAGCAGCCCCCGGTTACAGGGGATAACTGAAGCTTTCTTT